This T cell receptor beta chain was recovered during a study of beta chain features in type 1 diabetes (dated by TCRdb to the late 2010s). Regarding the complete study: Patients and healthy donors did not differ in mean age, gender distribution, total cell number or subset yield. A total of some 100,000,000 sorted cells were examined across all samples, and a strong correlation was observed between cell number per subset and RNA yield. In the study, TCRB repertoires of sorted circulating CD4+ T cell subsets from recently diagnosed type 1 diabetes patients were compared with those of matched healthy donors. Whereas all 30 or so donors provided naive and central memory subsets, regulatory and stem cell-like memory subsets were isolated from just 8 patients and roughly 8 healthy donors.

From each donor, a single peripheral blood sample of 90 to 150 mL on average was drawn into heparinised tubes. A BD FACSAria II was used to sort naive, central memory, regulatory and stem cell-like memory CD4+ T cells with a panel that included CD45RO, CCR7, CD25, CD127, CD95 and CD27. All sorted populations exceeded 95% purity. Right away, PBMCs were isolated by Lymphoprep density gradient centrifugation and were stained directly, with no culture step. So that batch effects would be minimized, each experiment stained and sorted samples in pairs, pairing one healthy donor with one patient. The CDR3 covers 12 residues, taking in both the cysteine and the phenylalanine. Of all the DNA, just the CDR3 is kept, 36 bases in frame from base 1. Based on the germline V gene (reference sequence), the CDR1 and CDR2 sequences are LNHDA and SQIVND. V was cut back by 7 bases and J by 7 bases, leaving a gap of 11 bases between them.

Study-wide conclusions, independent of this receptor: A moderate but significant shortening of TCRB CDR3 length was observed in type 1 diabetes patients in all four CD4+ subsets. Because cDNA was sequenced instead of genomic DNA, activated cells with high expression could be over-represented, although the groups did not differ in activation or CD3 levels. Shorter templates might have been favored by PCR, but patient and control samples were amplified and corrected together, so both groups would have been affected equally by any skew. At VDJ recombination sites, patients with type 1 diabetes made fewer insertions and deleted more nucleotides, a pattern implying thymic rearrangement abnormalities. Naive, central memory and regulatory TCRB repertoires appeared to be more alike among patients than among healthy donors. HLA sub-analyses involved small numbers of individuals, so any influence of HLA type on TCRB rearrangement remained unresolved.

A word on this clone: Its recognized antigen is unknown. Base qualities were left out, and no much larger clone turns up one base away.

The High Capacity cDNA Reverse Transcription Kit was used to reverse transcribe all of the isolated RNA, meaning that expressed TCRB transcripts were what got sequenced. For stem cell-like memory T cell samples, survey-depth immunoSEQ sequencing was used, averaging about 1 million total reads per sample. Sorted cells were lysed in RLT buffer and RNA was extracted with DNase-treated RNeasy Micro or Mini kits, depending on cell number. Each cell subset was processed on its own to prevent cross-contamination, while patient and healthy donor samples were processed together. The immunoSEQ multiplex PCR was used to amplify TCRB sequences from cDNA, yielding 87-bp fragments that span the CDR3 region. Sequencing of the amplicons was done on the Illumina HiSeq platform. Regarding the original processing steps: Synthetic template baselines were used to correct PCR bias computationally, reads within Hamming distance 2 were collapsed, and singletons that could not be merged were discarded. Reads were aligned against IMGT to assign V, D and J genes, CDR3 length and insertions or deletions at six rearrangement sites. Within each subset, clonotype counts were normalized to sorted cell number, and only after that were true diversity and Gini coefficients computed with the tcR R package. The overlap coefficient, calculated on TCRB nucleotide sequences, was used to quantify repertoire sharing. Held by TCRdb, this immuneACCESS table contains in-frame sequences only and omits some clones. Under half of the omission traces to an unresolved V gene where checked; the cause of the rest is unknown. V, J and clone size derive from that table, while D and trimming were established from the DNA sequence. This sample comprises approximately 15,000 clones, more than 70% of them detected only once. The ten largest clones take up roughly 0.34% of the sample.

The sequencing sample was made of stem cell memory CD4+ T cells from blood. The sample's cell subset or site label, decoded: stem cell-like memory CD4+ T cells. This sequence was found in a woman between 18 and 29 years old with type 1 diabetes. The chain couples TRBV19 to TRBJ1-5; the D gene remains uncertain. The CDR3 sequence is CASNHLFQPQHF. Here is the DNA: TGTGCCAGTAACCACTTATTCCAGCCCCAGCATTTT.